This entry lists 22 T cell receptor beta chains sequenced from one sample in a study of T-cell reconstitution after alpha-beta-depleted transplantation in children. A library of TCRbeta sequences, prepared with unique molecular identifiers, was generated. TCRdb reprocessed the PCR reads with MiXCR, giving one entry per CDR3 protein. Of 450,000 to 600,000 distinct CDR3 sequences in the sample, roughly 13% were seen once. The sample consisted of PBMCs, mostly from graft donor cells, taken 360 days after TCRalphabeta/CD19-depleted stem cell transplant. Source of these receptors: a male patient younger than 18 who had a stem cell transplant for acute myeloid leukemia, so the T cells may come from the graft donor.

This clonotype was counted a few times. The chain uses TRBV25-1 and TRBJ2-7; TRBD1 agrees at 7 bases. Germline V CDR1 and CDR2: MGHDK, SYGVNS. This CDR3 region has 16 residues. J lost 2 bases, V lost 2 bases, and 9 bases had no gene match. In DNA, the CDR3 is TGTGCCAGCAGTGAACCCTTCGACAGGGCTACCTACGAGCAGTACTTC. Translated: CASSEPFDRATYEQYF.

This clonotype has at least ten counts. This chain links TRBV21-1 with TRBJ2-3; TRBD2 is the table's D call, not checked against the DNA. TRBV21-1 is listed as a pseudogene. The CDR3 extends over 16 amino acids. The DNA of the CDR3 is TGTGCCAGCAGCAAAGGGACTAGCGGAGAGGGAGATACGCAGTATTTT. Residues: CASSKGTSGEGDTQYF.

This chain uses TRBV20-1 with TRBJ2-1, with 7 bases matching TRBD2. Germline V gene data show CDR1 as DFQATT and CDR2 as SNEGSKA (reference sequence). The CDR3 length is 10 residues. The CDR3 coding sequence is TGCAGCGCCGCCAGCGGGATGCAGTTCTTC. It specifies CSAASGMQFF.

This clonotype was seen many times. The CDR3 sequence: CASSPLGPEAFF. Here the CDR3 DNA reads TGTGCCAGTAGTCCTTTGGGACCTGAAGCTTTCTTT. The chain uses TRBV19 and TRBJ1-1; D possibly corresponds to TRBD1 (5 bases). Trimming shortened V by 5 bases and J by 6 bases, and 10 bases separated the two germline ends. CDR1 is LNHDA and CDR2 is SQIVND in the germline V gene (reference sequence). This CDR3 spans 12 amino acids.

The CDR3 reads CAISLGLAGANEQYF. The CDR3 bases are TGTGCCATCAGCCTCGGACTAGCGGGAGCCAACGAGCAGTACTTC. This chain connects TRBV10-3 to TRBJ2-7; 13 nucleotides agree with TRBD2. Trimming took 6 bases from V and 5 from J; bases not matched to a gene: 7. CDR3 length: 15 amino acids. Germline V lookup: CDR1 ENHRY, CDR2 SYGVKD.

The CDR3 here is CAISESSAGGQKQPQHF. The CDR3 nucleotides read TGTGCCATCAGTGAGTCCAGCGCAGGGGGCCAGAAACAGCCCCAGCATTTT. This chain connects TRBV10-3 to TRBJ1-5; TRBD1 agrees at 8 bases. The CDR3 runs 17 residues. Germline-derived CDR1 and CDR2 are ENHRY and SYGVKD. V gave up 0 bases and J gave up 7 bases; unmatched junction bases: 11.

The chain carries TRBV19 and TRBJ2-2; D may be TRBD2 (5 bases). The germline gives CDR1 LNHDA, CDR2 SQIVND (reference sequence). The CDR3 length is 15 residues. Trimming pared 4 bases from V and 1 base from J, leaving 10 bases between. The CDR3 loop is CASSRSSRNTGELFF. DNA for the CDR3: TGTGCCAGTAGTAGGTCTAGCCGGAACACCGGGGAGCTGTTTTTT.

This clonotype was counted many times. This chain connects TRBV4-2 to TRBJ2-6; tentative D call: TRBD2 (6 bases). Germline V gene lookup returns CDR1 LGHNA and CDR2 YNFKEQ. The CDR3 length is 18 residues. The ends were cut back, 4 bases at V and 1 base at J, with 17 bases in the middle. The CDR3 DNA sequence: TGTGCCAGCAGCCTTGCCCCCTTTGGGGGGTCTGGGGCCAACGTCCTGACTTTC. It encodes CASSLAPFGGSGANVLTF.

This clonotype was observed many times. The chain carries TRBV28 and TRBJ2-7; 12 bases agree with TRBD2. The V gene's germline CDR1 is MDHEN and CDR2 SYDVKM. Trimming cost V 2 bases and J 3 bases; bases outside gene matches: 5. There are 16 residues in the CDR3. CDR3 region: CASSLPTSGSIYEQYF. CDR3 DNA sequence: TGTGCCAGCAGTTTACCGACTAGCGGGAGTATCTACGAGCAGTACTTC. Looking up the rest from reference TRBV28 and TRBJ2-7 gives the full variable domain: DVKVTQSSRYLVKRTGEKVFLECVQDMDHENMFWYRQDPGLGLRLIYFSYDVKMKEKGDIPEGYSVSREKKERFSLILESASTNQTSMYLCASSLPTSGSIYEQYFGPGTRLTVT.

This rearrangement joins TRBV29-1 to TRBJ2-5, with TRBD1 identical over 11 bases. CDR1 and CDR2 (germline): SQVTM, ANQGSEA. Trimming removed 6 bases from V and 5 bases from J; junction bases left unmatched: 5. The length of the CDR3 is 13 residues. The CDR3 is CSVGQGVRETQYF. Written as DNA, the CDR3 is TGCAGCGTGGGACAGGGGGTGAGGGAGACCCAGTACTTC.

The chain joins TRBV12-3 or TRBV12-4 to TRBJ1-2; D is unclear. The CDR3 loop spans 14 amino acids. Trimming removed 2 bases from V and 9 bases from J, with 16 bases in between. The CDR3 is CASSLTPQERRYTF. The CDR3 region has the DNA TGTGCCAGCAGTTTAACCCCGCAGGAGAGGCGCTACACCTTC.

The chain uses TRBV20-1 and TRBJ2-4, with unresolved D. V lost 5 bases to trimming and J lost 8 bases, with 19 bases between them. The CDR3 loop spans 14 amino acids. Germline V gene lookup returns CDR1 DFQATT and CDR2 SNEGSKA (reference sequence). In DNA, the CDR3 is TGCAGTGCTTCGCCGGGCCCCGGCGCGGACATTCAGTACTTC. It codes for CSASPGPGADIQYF.

This clonotype was detected only a few times. The chain is built from TRBV7-3 and TRBJ1-1; D not certain. CDR3 length: 13 residues. Germline-derived CDR1 and CDR2 are SGHTA and FQGTGA. Trimming stripped 5 bases from V and 1 base from J, with 8 bases between. The CDR3 DNA sequence: TGTGCCAGCAGCCTGACCTGGAACACTGAAGCTTTCTTT. It encodes CASSLTWNTEAFF.

J is TRBJ2-2 and V is TRBV7-2, with D perhaps being TRBD1 or TRBD2 (5 bases each). The CDR3 has 14 amino acids. Germline V gives CDR1 SGHTA, CDR2 FQGNSA. Trimming removed 9 bases at V and 0 bases at J, with 11 bases between. The CDR3 is CASRDAANTGELFF. The CDR3 DNA reads TGTGCCAGTCGGGACGCCGCGAACACCGGGGAGCTGTTTTTT.

This chain links TRBV7-6 with TRBJ1-6; D possibly corresponds to TRBD1 (5 bases). Trimming cost V 3 bases and J 0 bases, with 15 bases left between them. This CDR3 contains 18 residues. From germline, CDR1 is SGHVS and CDR2 FNYEAQ. This CDR3 is CASSFTEPGSSYNSPLHF. The CDR3 coding sequence is TGTGCCAGCAGCTTTACCGAACCAGGGAGCTCCTATAATTCACCCCTCCACTTT.

This clonotype was found a few times. The chain carries TRBV4-3 and TRBJ2-7; D unresolved. Germline V lookup: CDR1 LGHNA, CDR2 YSLEER. The CDR3 spans 15 residues. The V end was cut by 0 bases, the J end by 0 bases, with 9 bases between. CDR3 in amino acids: CASSQEHRGSYEQYF. In nucleotides, the CDR3 is TGCGCCAGCAGCCAAGAACACCGTGGCTCCTACGAGCAGTACTTC.

J is TRBJ2-1 and V is TRBV11-2; 9 bases map to TRBD2. CDR1 is SGHAT, CDR2 FQNNGV, per germline. J lost 10 bases, V lost 0 bases, and 16 bases had no gene match. This CDR3 contains 18 residues. CDR3 protein: CASSLDRSQREVSREQFF. The CDR3 DNA sequence: TGTGCCAGCAGCTTAGATCGGAGCCAGCGGGAGGTCTCCCGGGAGCAGTTCTTC.

This sequence joins TRBV5-5 and TRBJ2-7; the D gene could be TRBD1 or TRBD2 (5 bases each). Trimming cost V 3 bases and J 3 bases, with 7 bases left between them. The CDR3 is made up of 12 amino acids. Germline V CDR1 and CDR2: SGHKS, YYEKEE (reference sequence). In nucleotides, the CDR3 is TGTGCCAGCAGCTGGGACGTCTACGAGCAGTACTTC. Its translation is CASSWDVYEQYF.

The genes are TRBV7-2 and TRBJ2-1; D unclear. V was cut by 0 bases and J by 3 bases, with 9 bases left in between. Germline CDR1 SGHTA, CDR2 FQGNSA. The CDR3 totals 15 residues. DNA for the CDR3: TGTGCCAGCAGCTTAGCGGGCCCGGTCTACAATGAGCAGTTCTTC. Translated, it gives CASSLAGPVYNEQFF.

The V gene is TRBV27, the J gene TRBJ2-4, with D unresolved. This CDR3 comprises 14 residues. V shed 6 bases and J shed 6 bases, with 15 bases lying between them. Per the germline V gene, CDR1 is MNHEY and CDR2 is SMNVEV (reference sequence). The CDR3: CASSLTAARNIQYF. Here the CDR3 DNA reads TGTGCCAGCAGCCTAACGGCTGCGAGAAACATTCAGTACTTC.

The rearrangement uses TRBV10-3 and TRBJ2-3, with D possibly matching TRBD2 (5 bases). The germline V gene has CDR1 ENHRY and CDR2 SYGVKD. With 8 bases removed from V and 6 bases from J, the gap between germline ends came to 12 bases. The CDR3 has 12 amino acids. CDR3 region: CAIRGRWDTQYF. CDR3 nucleotide sequence: TGTGCCATCCGGGGTCGCTGGGATACGCAGTATTTT.

This chain connects TRBV7-9 to TRBJ2-4, with D perhaps TRBD1 (6 bases). Trimming took 5 bases from V and 8 from J, leaving 22 bases between them. Germline V CDR1 and CDR2: SEHNR, FQNEAQ (reference sequence). The CDR3 consists of 16 residues. Here the CDR3 DNA reads TGTGCCAGCAGCCTGATACACAGGGTGGGACGTGACATTCAGTACTTC. This sequence encodes CASSLIHRVGRDIQYF.